Sequencing of this TCR beta chain was carried out in a study of cytomegalovirus exposure and HLA in healthy donors. Vbeta (60) and Jbeta (13) primers were used in the PCR. Sequencing was performed with immunoSEQ multiplex PCR; in TCRdb, only in-frame clones are kept and a portion is missing. Here the sample spans around 100,000 clones, around 85% being singletons. V was cut by 4 bases and J by 4 bases, with 8 bases left in between. CDR3 length: 12 residues. Germline V gene lookup returns CDR1 MGHDK and CDR2 SYGVNS. Sequencing was performed on PBMCs. The TCR was taken from a man aged 25 to 40 in good health and CMV-seronegative. This chain joins TRBV25-1 and TRBJ2-7, with a possible D match to TRBD1 (6 bases). For the CDR3, the DNA is TGTGCCAGCAGTGTACAGGGATACGAGCAGTACTTC. This sequence encodes CASSVQGYEQYF.